This T cell receptor beta chain was recovered during a study of shared clonotypes between healthy human individuals. The CDR3 is made up of 14 amino acids. The germline V gene encodes CDR1 SGHAT and CDR2 FQNNGV. Sequencing used immunoSEQ multiplex PCR; TCRdb keeps in-frame clones, though not all of them. The sample has 2,500,000 or so clones, 93% seen once. Sequencing was done on a sample of naive CD4+ T cells from PBMCs. This sample's subset: CD45RA+ positively selected. The rearrangement links TRBV11-2 to TRBJ2-5, with D unclear. The end of the DNA fits TRBJ2-7 better, so the J call may be wrong. This clonotype was sampled from a man younger than 35 in good health. Some clones in this sample may be carry-over from other donors' samples. The CDR3 bases are TGTGCCAGCAGCTCCTCCACAGAAACCTACGAGCAGTACTTC. This translates into CASSSSTETYEQYF.